Each of the 27 T cell receptor beta chains below was sequenced from the same sample in a study of blood T cell repertoires in COVID-19. Sequencing was performed with immunoSEQ multiplex PCR; in TCRdb, only in-frame clones are kept and a portion is missing. The sample has tens of thousands of clones, roughly 90% seen once. Material for sequencing was peripheral blood. The origin of the receptors is a human donor in a cohort sampled during active COVID-19.

The V call is TRBV18, the J call TRBJ2-2; 7 bases are a match to TRBD1. Germline assignment: CDR1 KGHSH and CDR2 LQKENI. Trimming at V came to 0 bases and at J to 13 bases, leaving 5 bases not matched to a gene. The length of the CDR3 is 13 residues. CDR3 in DNA: TGTGCCAGCTCACCACCCGACAGGGCCGTGCTGTTTTTT. Amino acids: CASSPPDRAVLFF.

This rearrangement joins TRBV13 to TRBJ2-1; tentative D call: TRBD2 (6 bases). V was clipped by 5 bases and J by 15 bases, with 20 bases between them. CDR3 length: 13 amino acids. Germline V CDR1 and CDR2: PRHDT, FYEKMQ (reference sequence). The CDR3 loop is CASSGAASVWRFF. Here the CDR3 DNA reads TGTGCCAGCAGCGGAGCCGCTAGCGTTTGGAGGTTCTTC.

The V and J genes are TRBV9 and TRBJ2-7; TRBD2 matches 7 bases. Germline values: CDR1 SGDLS, CDR2 YYNGEE. CDR3 length: 15 residues. With V trimmed by 2 bases and J by 0 bases, 5 bases remained unmatched. Written as DNA, the CDR3 is TGTGCCAGCAGCGTCGGGGGGACGAGCTCCTACGAGCAGTACTTC. Translating gives CASSVGGTSSYEQYF.

The gene calls are TRBV4-3 and TRBJ1-2, with TRBD1 identical over 12 bases. Germline assignment: CDR1 LGHNA and CDR2 YSLEER. Trimming at V came to 5 bases and at J to 0 bases, leaving 7 bases not matched to a gene. CDR3 length: 17 residues. The CDR3 reads CASSTGTGGASNYGYTF. The CDR3 nucleotides read TGCGCCAGCAGCACAGGGACAGGGGGCGCATCTAACTATGGCTACACCTTC.

This sequence joins TRBV11-2 and TRBJ2-3; the D gene is possibly TRBD2 (5 bases). Trimming shortened V by 6 bases and J by 2 bases, and 27 bases separated the two germline ends. CDR3 length equals 19 residues. Germline values: CDR1 SGHAT, CDR2 FQNNGV. CDR3 amino acids: CASSHADSGADPYTDTQYF. In DNA form, the CDR3 reads TGTGCCAGCAGTCACGCGGACTCGGGCGCAGATCCCTACACAGATACGCAGTATTTT.

This chain joins TRBV24-1 and TRBJ2-7; 7 positions agree with TRBD1. The CDR3 is 15 amino acids. Trimming at V came to 4 bases and at J to 1 base, leaving 6 bases not matched to a gene. The germline V gene has CDR1 KGHDR and CDR2 SFDVKD. The CDR3 region has the DNA TGTGCCACCAGTGACCCAGGACAGGATTCCTACGAGCAGTACTTC. Protein sequence: CATSDPGQDSYEQYF.

This chain joins TRBV25-1 and TRBJ1-2; D is unclear. This CDR3 spans 16 amino acids. CDR1 is MGHDK, CDR2 SYGVNS, per germline. Trimming cost V 5 bases and J 1 base, with 17 bases left between them. The CDR3 sequence: CASSNTQQPINYGYTF. The CDR3 nucleotides read TGTGCCAGCAGTAATACTCAACAGCCGATTAACTATGGCTACACCTTC.

This clone was recorded once. The chain joins TRBV9 to TRBJ2-1; D not certain. Trimming shortened V by 3 bases and J by 0 bases, and 7 bases separated the two germline ends. Germline CDR1 and CDR2: SGDLS and YYNGEE. The CDR3 totals 14 residues. The CDR3 protein is CASSATSSYNEQFF. Here the CDR3 DNA reads TGTGCCAGCAGCGCTACGAGCTCCTACAATGAGCAGTTCTTC.

V usage is TRBV6-5 and J usage is TRBJ1-5; 9 nucleotides align to TRBD1. J gave up 4 bases and V 6 bases, and 4 bases lay outside the gene matches. The germline V gene encodes CDR1 MNHEY and CDR2 SVGAGI. The CDR3 is 14 amino acids. This CDR3 is CASRDRGSNQPQHF. The CDR3 DNA follows: TGTGCCAGCAGGGACAGGGGCTCTAATCAGCCCCAGCATTTT.

The J gene is TRBJ1-1, the V gene TRBV4-1; 7 nucleotides line up with TRBD1. Unmatched junction bases numbered 17, after V lost 4 bases and J lost 0 bases. The CDR3 is made up of 19 amino acids. Germline loops: CDR1 MGHRA, CDR2 YSYEKL. CDR3 protein: CASSPFTSQGRGVNTEAFF. In nucleotides, the CDR3 is TGCGCCAGCAGCCCCTTCACGTCACAGGGGCGAGGGGTGAACACTGAAGCTTTCTTT.

This clone appeared a single time. The gene calls are TRBV19 and TRBJ1-2; D perhaps matches TRBD1 (6 bases). Trimming removed 7 bases from V and 6 bases from J, with 12 bases in between. Germline V lookup: CDR1 LNHDA, CDR2 SQIVND (reference sequence). This CDR3 is built from 12 residues. Written as DNA, the CDR3 is TGTGCCAGTAACCAGGGGCTCGATGGCTACACCTTC. Its protein is CASNQGLDGYTF.

The V gene is TRBV6-2 or TRBV6-3, the J gene TRBJ1-4, with D unclear. The CDR3 contains 13 residues. V was shortened by 4 bases and J by 5 bases, with 8 bases between the two germline ends. Germline-derived CDR1 and CDR2 are MNHEY and SVGEGT. CDR3 sequence: CASSWRSNEKLFF. CDR3 coding DNA: TGTGCCAGCAGTTGGCGGTCAAATGAAAAACTGTTTTTT.

The V gene is TRBV6-4, the J gene TRBJ1-6, with TRBD1 as a possible D gene (5 bases). The CDR3 contains 14 residues. Germline V gives CDR1 MRHNA, CDR2 SNTAGT. Deletions cut 3 bases from V and 10 bases from J, with 13 bases between. CDR3 nucleotide sequence: TGTGCCAGCAGTGATGGAGGGGCTCGCTCACCCCTCCACTTT. The encoded protein is CASSDGGARSPLHF.

The V and J genes are TRBV7-8 and TRBJ2-1, with TRBD2 as a possible D gene (6 bases). The germline CDR1 and CDR2 sequences are SGHVS and FQNEAQ. The CDR3 is 16 residues long. Deletions cut 6 bases from V and 0 bases from J, with 15 bases between. CDR3 loop: CASRSNSGFSYNEQFF. For the CDR3, the DNA is TGTGCCAGCAGATCGAATAGCGGATTCTCCTACAATGAGCAGTTCTTC.

V gene TRBV3-1 (or the pseudogene TRBV3-2) combines with J gene TRBJ2-3; TRBD2 might be the D (6 bases). The CDR3 is made up of 16 amino acids. The V gene's germline CDR1 is LGHDT and CDR2 YNNKEL (reference sequence). Trimming took 4 bases from V and 2 from J, leaving 16 bases between them. The CDR3 sequence is CASSPLRRDFTDTQYF. In nucleotides, the CDR3 is TGTGCCAGCAGCCCCTTAAGGCGGGACTTCACAGATACGCAGTATTTT.

The rearrangement links TRBV19 to TRBJ2-7; no definite D call. The length of the CDR3 is 13 residues. The V and J ends lost 3 bases and 3 bases respectively, with 9 bases between them. Germline CDR1 and CDR2: LNHDA and SQIVND (reference sequence). CDR3 DNA: TGTGCCAGTAGTATTAGCTGGTACTACGAGCAGTACTTC. Translating gives CASSISWYYEQYF.

V and J are TRBV11-2 and TRBJ2-3; 13 nucleotides match TRBD2. The CDR3 has 19 amino acids. The germline V gene has CDR1 SGHAT and CDR2 FQNNGV. The trim removed 8 bases at V and 0 bases at J, leaving 14 bases unmatched. In DNA, the CDR3 is TGTGCCAGCGGCCCGGCGGGACTAGCGGGGACCTCTAGCACAGATACGCAGTATTTT. Protein product: CASGPAGLAGTSSTDTQYF.

This chain links TRBV7-2 with TRBJ2-7; TRBD2 matches 10 bases. The CDR3 loop spans 16 amino acids. Per the germline V gene, CDR1 is SGHTA and CDR2 is FQGNSA. V was pared by 1 base and J by 4 bases, with 7 bases of the junction left unmatched. This CDR3 reads CASSLVTSGLWYEQYF. In DNA, the CDR3 is TGTGCCAGCAGCTTAGTGACTAGCGGGCTTTGGTACGAGCAGTACTTC. Drawing the rest from reference TRBV7-2 and TRBJ2-7, the complete variable domain is GAGVSQSPSNKVTEKGKDVELRCDPISGHTALYWYRQSLGQGLEFLIYFQGNSAPDKSGLPSDRFSAERTGGSVSTLTIQRTQQEDSAVYLCASSLVTSGLWYEQYFGPGTRLTVT.

This clone was observed a handful of times. The rearrangement links TRBV7-8 to TRBJ2-7; D uncertain. The CDR3 runs 14 residues. Trimming pared 1 base from V and 3 bases from J, leaving 10 bases between. Germline V gives CDR1 SGHVS, CDR2 FQNEAQ. The CDR3 DNA is TGTGCCAGCAGCTTAGGGGTAGGAGACTACGAGCAGTACTTC. It specifies CASSLGVGDYEQYF.

The chain combines TRBV5-4 with TRBJ2-3, with a weak D call TRBD1 (5 bases). Germline values: CDR1 SGHNT, CDR2 YYREEE (reference sequence). V was cut by 1 base and J by 2 bases, with 14 bases left in between. The CDR3 sequence is 16 residues long. CDR3 sequence (DNA): TGTGCCAGCAGCTTGCGGGCAGGGTCTCTCACAGATACGCAGTATTTT. As protein: CASSLRAGSLTDTQYF.

This sequence joins TRBV5-6 and TRBJ2-7; TRBD2 aligns across 11 bases. Germline V gene sequence: CDR1 SGHDT, CDR2 YYEEEE. This CDR3 contains 15 residues. J lost 3 bases, V lost 3 bases, and 5 bases had no gene match. The CDR3 DNA reads TGTGCCAGCAGCTCAACCGGGACTAGCGGCTACGAGCAGTACTTC. It encodes CASSSTGTSGYEQYF.

The chain recombines TRBV6-2 or TRBV6-3 with TRBJ2-7; 8 nucleotides agree with TRBD1. The CDR3 extends over 16 amino acids. Germline CDR1 reads MNHEY; CDR2 reads SVGEGT. The V gene end was trimmed by 1 base and the J gene end by 5 bases; junction bases not matched to a gene: 10. The CDR3 DNA is TGTGCCAGCAGTTACTGGGGGGACAGGAGTGTCCACGAGCAGTACTTC. Translating gives CASSYWGDRSVHEQYF.

The genes are TRBV15 and TRBJ1-1; possibly TRBD1 for D (6 bases). The CDR3 loop spans 14 amino acids. Per germline, CDR1 LNHNV and CDR2 YYDKDF (reference sequence). V was cut by 0 bases and J by 4 bases, with 9 bases left in between. In DNA form, the CDR3 reads TGTGCCACCAGCAGAGATCAGGGGCCCACTGAAGCTTTCTTT. Translated: CATSRDQGPTEAFF.

This clone was seen only once. V is TRBV6-5 and J is TRBJ1-6; the match to TRBD1 covers 12 bases. Germline-derived CDR1 and CDR2 are MNHEY and SVGAGI. The CDR3 consists of 15 residues. Trimming cost V 2 bases and J 11 bases; bases outside gene matches: 4. CDR3 amino acids: CASSYTGTGGTPLHF. In nucleotides, the CDR3 is TGTGCCAGCAGTTACACCGGGACAGGGGGCACACCCCTCCACTTT.

The gene calls are TRBV13 and TRBJ2-6; TRBD2 might be the D (5 bases). Trimming removed 1 base from V and 3 bases from J, with 10 bases in between. The V gene's germline CDR1 is PRHDT and CDR2 FYEKMQ (reference sequence). The CDR3 loop spans 16 amino acids. CDR3 amino acids: CASSLAGSDGANVLTF. The CDR3 nucleotides read TGTGCCAGCAGCTTAGCGGGATCGGATGGGGCCAACGTCCTGACTTTC.

The chain uses TRBV11-2 and TRBJ2-6, with a weak D call TRBD1 (5 bases). Germline values: CDR1 SGHAT, CDR2 FQNNGV. The CDR3 length is 14 residues. V lost 7 bases and J 2 bases, leaving 9 bases between the germline ends. The CDR3 bases are TGTGCCAGCACCCAGGGTCCTGGGGCCAACGTCCTGACTTTC. Encoded protein: CASTQGPGANVLTF. Using reference TRBV11-2 and TRBJ2-6 for the parts outside the CDR3, the full variable domain is EAGVAQSPRYKIIEKRQSVAFWCNPISGHATLYWYQQILGQGPKLLIQFQNNGVVDDSQLPKDRFSAERLKGVDSTLKIQPAKLEDSAVYLCASTQGPGANVLTFGAGSRLTVL.

The chain has TRBV6-5 and TRBJ1-1; TRBD1 is a possible D gene (6 bases). CDR3 size: 16 residues. Germline CDR1 MNHEY, CDR2 SVGAGI. V lost 2 bases and J lost 2, with 15 bases in between. The CDR3 coding sequence is TGTGCCAGCAGTTACATCAGCGGGGGGCTTAACACTGAAGCTTTCTTT. Translation gives CASSYISGGLNTEAFF.